This entry lists 4 T cell receptor beta chains sequenced from one sample in a study of blood T cell repertoires in COVID-19. Only in-frame clones appear in the TCRdb table, and some are missing; sequencing was by immunoSEQ multiplex PCR. This table holds roughly 250,000 clones, 87% found once. The sequencing input was PBMCs or T cells enriched from blood (not recorded which). These receptors all come from a woman aged 30 to 39 with acute COVID-19.

V gene TRBV14 combines with J gene TRBJ1-6, with TRBD1 matching 8 bases. Losses at the gene ends were 1 base for V and 7 bases for J; bases not matched to a gene: 3. The CDR3 runs to 15 residues. Germline V gene lookup returns CDR1 SGHDN and CDR2 FVKESK. The chain's CDR3 is CASSQVTGENSPLHF. The CDR3 DNA reads as TGTGCCAGCAGCCAAGTGACAGGGGAAAATTCACCCCTCCACTTT.

The chain recombines TRBV7-6 with TRBJ2-2; TRBD2 aligns across 14 bases. This CDR3 has 16 amino acids. V shed 5 bases and J 3 bases; nucleotides not matched to a gene: 2. Germline lookup yields CDR1 SGHVS and CDR2 FNYEAQ. The CDR3 spells CASSRLAGGDTGELFF. The CDR3, as DNA: TGTGCCAGCAGCCGACTAGCGGGGGGGGACACCGGGGAGCTGTTTTTT.

The chain joins TRBV3-1 (or the pseudogene TRBV3-2) to TRBJ1-4; tentative D call: TRBD1 (5 bases). Trimming cost V 0 bases and J 6 bases, with 8 bases left between them. Germline CDR1 reads LGHDT; CDR2 reads YNNKEL (reference sequence). CDR3 length: 14 amino acids. The CDR3 DNA is TGTGCCAGCAGCCAAGATTCACAGGATGAAAAACTGTTTTTT. Translated, it gives CASSQDSQDEKLFF.

The J gene is TRBJ1-2, the V gene TRBV6-5; D may be TRBD1 (6 bases). The CDR3 has 15 residues. Trimming stripped 1 base from V and 6 bases from J, with 15 bases between. The V gene's germline CDR1 is MNHEY and CDR2 SVGAGI. The CDR3 nucleotides are TGTGCCAGCAGTTACTTAGTCTTCAGGGGTAATGGCTACACCTTC. Translating it yields CASSYLVFRGNGYTF.